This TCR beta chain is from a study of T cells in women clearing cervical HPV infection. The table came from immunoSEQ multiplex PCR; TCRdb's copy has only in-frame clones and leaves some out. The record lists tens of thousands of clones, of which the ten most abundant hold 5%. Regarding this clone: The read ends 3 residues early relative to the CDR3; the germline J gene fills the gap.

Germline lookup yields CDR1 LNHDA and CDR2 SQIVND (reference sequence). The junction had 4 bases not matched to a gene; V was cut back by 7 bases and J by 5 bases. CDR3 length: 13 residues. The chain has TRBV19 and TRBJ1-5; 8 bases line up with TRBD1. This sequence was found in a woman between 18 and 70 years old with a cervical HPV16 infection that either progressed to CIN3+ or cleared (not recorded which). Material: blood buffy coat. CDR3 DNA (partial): TGTGCCAGTATGGGCAGGGGGCATCAGCCC. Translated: CASMGRGHQP. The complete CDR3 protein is CASMGRGHQPQHF.